A selection of T cell receptor beta chains follows, all from one sample in a study of cytomegalovirus exposure and HLA in healthy donors. Libraries were prepared by immunoSEQ multiplex PCR; TCRdb keeps only in-frame clonotypes and omits some of them. The table shows about 120,000 clones, with around three quarters occurring only once. Sequences were obtained from PBMCs. All receptors come from a human donor in good health. CDR3s include the opening cysteine and the closing phenylalanine or tryptophan. Fields, in order: CDR3 length, V gene, J gene, D gene, clone size, CDR3 protein, CDR3 DNA. D genes are given only for firm matches. The size of a clone is reported for some rows only, either as once, few or many, or as a class for expanded clones.

>14|TRBV4-2|TRBJ2-7|TRBD1|.
CASSPDRGEYEQYF
TGTGCCAGCAGCCCGGACAGGGGGGAATACGAGCAGTACTTC
>14|TRBV10-2|TRBJ1-5|.|.
CASSREGGNQPQHF
TGCGCCAGCAGCCGGGAGGGGGGCAATCAGCCCCAGCATTTT
>14|TRBV6-5|TRBJ2-7|TRBD2|.
CASSPGLAGLEQYF
TGTGCCAGCAGTCCGGGCCTAGCGGGTCTCGAGCAGTACTTC
>16|TRBV4-1|TRBJ1-5|.|.
CASSQSGTPEGQPQHF
TGCGCCAGCAGCCAAAGCGGGACACCCGAGGGACAGCCCCAGCATTTT
>14|TRBV6-6|TRBJ2-7|TRBD2|.
CASAKGGDSYEQYF
TGTGCCAGCGCCAAGGGAGGGGATTCCTACGAGCAGTACTTC
>16|TRBV5-5|TRBJ2-2|TRBD1|few
CASSWYGTGDTGELFF
TGTGCCAGCAGCTGGTACGGGACAGGGGACACCGGGGAGCTGTTTTTT
>15|TRBV19|TRBJ1-1|.|.
CASSPSWQLNTEAFF
TGTGCCAGTAGTCCTTCGTGGCAACTGAACACTGAAGCTTTCTTT
>15|TRBV19|TRBJ1-3|.|once
CASSSNSLPGNTIYF
TGTGCCAGTAGTAGCAACAGTTTACCTGGAAACACCATATATTTT
>16|TRBV27|TRBJ2-1|TRBD2|.
CASSDIIPRTSDEQFF
TGTGCCAGCAGTGATATAATCCCCCGGACTAGCGATGAGCAGTTCTTC
>16|TRBV19|TRBJ1-1|.|.
CASSIALGVSTREAFF
TGTGCCAGTAGTATAGCCCTCGGGGTCTCGACCCGTGAAGCTTTCTTT
>17|TRBV14|TRBJ1-1|.|.
CASSQVGVKGINTEAFF
TGTGCCAGCAGCCAAGTAGGGGTCAAGGGAATAAACACTGAAGCTTTCTTT
>14|TRBV10-2|TRBJ2-2|.|once
CASSVQANTGELFF
TGCGCCAGCAGTGTCCAGGCGAACACCGGGGAGCTGTTTTTT
>15|TRBV5-1|TRBJ2-5|TRBD1|.
CASSFGQGKGETQYF
TGCGCCAGCAGTTTTGGACAGGGTAAAGGCGAGACCCAGTACTTC
>13|TRBV29-1|TRBJ2-5|.|.
CSVEKDSLETQYF
TGCAGCGTTGAAAAGGACTCACTGGAGACCCAGTACTTC
>15|TRBV5-1|TRBJ2-1|TRBD2|.
CASSLGLAGGVEQFF
TGCGCCAGCAGCTTGGGGCTAGCGGGAGGGGTTGAGCAGTTCTTC
>12|TRBV5-1|TRBJ2-5|TRBD1|.
CASKDRAETQYF
TGCGCCAGCAAAGACAGGGCGGAGACCCAGTACTTC
>15|TRBV6-5|TRBJ1-1|TRBD1|.
CASSYHGQGDTEAFF
TGTGCCAGCAGTTACCACGGACAGGGTGACACTGAAGCTTTCTTT
>16|TRBV11-2|TRBJ2-7|TRBD1|.
CASSLAPGQGRHEQYF
TGTGCCAGCAGCTTAGCCCCGGGACAGGGGAGGCACGAGCAGTACTTC
>14|TRBV28|TRBJ2-3|TRBD1|.
CASVDRVGTDTQYF
TGTGCCAGCGTCGACAGGGTTGGTACAGATACGCAGTATTTT
>18|TRBV28|TRBJ1-2|.|.
CASSLFLLSATTNYGYTF
TGTGCCAGCAGTTTATTTCTTCTGTCAGCGACTACTAACTATGGCTACACCTTC
>12|TRBV7-9|TRBJ1-1|.|few
CASRPGLTEAFF
TGTGCCAGCAGGCCGGGACTTACTGAAGCTTTCTTT
>16|TRBV19|TRBJ2-1|TRBD2|.
CASSKELAGANDEQFF
TGTGCCAGTAGTAAAGAACTAGCGGGCGCAAATGATGAGCAGTTCTTC
>15|TRBV19|TRBJ1-2|.|.
CASSIWSGGNYGYTF
TGTGCCAGTAGTATTTGGTCCGGAGGAAACTATGGCTACACCTTC
>15|TRBV6-6|TRBJ2-5|.|.
CASSSARGRQETQYF
TGTGCCAGCAGCTCCGCCAGGGGGAGGCAAGAGACCCAGTACTTC
>14|TRBV11-2|TRBJ2-7|TRBD1|.
CASSPRTGPYEQYF
TGTGCCAGCAGCCCCAGGACAGGGCCCTACGAGCAGTACTTC
>13|TRBV29-1|TRBJ2-7|TRBD1|once
CSAIGQGIYEQYF
TGCAGCGCCATAGGACAGGGGATCTACGAGCAGTACTTC
>18|TRBV19|TRBJ1-1|.|.
CASSIGAGTGGMNTEAFF
TGTGCCAGTAGTATAGGTGCAGGGACTGGGGGTATGAACACTGAAGCTTTCTTT
>17|TRBV19|TRBJ2-3|TRBD1|few
CASSIDPGQKITDTQYF
TGTGCCAGTAGTATAGATCCGGGACAGAAAATTACAGATACGCAGTATTTT
>13|TRBV5-1|TRBJ1-1|.|.
CASSPRGNTEAFF
TGCGCCAGTTCACCCAGGGGGAACACTGAAGCTTTCTTT
>16|TRBV21-1|TRBJ1-1|.|.
CARVDGRNWRNTEAFF
TGTGCCAGAGTGGACGGGAGGAACTGGCGGAACACTGAAGCTTTCTTT
>16|TRBV6-6|TRBJ2-3|TRBD2|few
CASTNPRREGGDTQYF
TGTGCCAGCACCAATCCCCGCCGGGAGGGGGGGGATACGCAGTATTTT
>13|TRBV25-1|TRBJ1-2|TRBD1|.
CASSDGTGYGYTF
TGTGCCAGCAGTGATGGGACAGGGTATGGCTACACCTTC
>15|TRBV6-5|TRBJ1-1|TRBD1|.
CASSWTGGTNTEAFF
TGTGCCAGCAGTTGGACAGGGGGGACGAACACTGAAGCTTTCTTT
>14|TRBV27|TRBJ1-6|TRBD1|.
CASSLWDRNSPLHF
TGTGCCAGCAGTTTATGGGACAGAAATTCACCCCTCCACTTT
>15|TRBV4-2|TRBJ2-5|.|few
CASSQDYSGQETQYF
TGTGCCAGCAGCCAAGATTACAGTGGCCAGGAGACCCAGTACTTC
>14|TRBV10-3|TRBJ1-2|.|.
CAISEGGPDYGYTF
TGTGCCATCAGTGAAGGTGGGCCTGACTATGGCTACACCTTC
>16|TRBV28|TRBJ2-5|TRBD2|.
CASSLQLAGGLGTQYF
TGTGCCAGCAGTTTACAACTAGCGGGAGGGTTGGGGACCCAGTACTTC
>15|TRBV19|TRBJ1-6|.|.
CASSAGTGVESPLHF
TGTGCCAGTAGTGCCGGGACTGGAGTAGAGTCACCCCTCCACTTT
>15|TRBV11-2|TRBJ1-1|.|.
CASSSKGDGNTEAFF
TGTGCCAGCAGCTCGAAGGGGGATGGAAACACTGAAGCTTTCTTT
>15|TRBV5-1|TRBJ1-1|.|.
CASSLERTVGTEAFF
TGCGCCAGCAGCTTGGAGCGGACAGTCGGTACTGAAGCTTTCTTT
>18|TRBV29-1|TRBJ2-3|TRBD1|.
CSVEDWPTRDRVTDTQYF
TGCAGCGTTGAAGATTGGCCAACCCGGGACAGGGTCACAGATACGCAGTATTTT
>12|TRBV28|TRBJ1-1|.|.
CASSFARREAFF
TGTGCCAGCAGTTTCGCCCGGAGGGAAGCTTTCTTT
>16|TRBV7-9|TRBJ2-1|TRBD2|.
CASSPTSGSSYNEQFF
TGTGCCAGCAGCCCAACTAGCGGGAGCTCCTACAATGAGCAGTTCTTC
>14|TRBV28|TRBJ1-5|.|.
CASSGGFSNQPQHF
TGTGCCAGCAGTGGAGGGTTTAGCAATCAGCCCCAGCATTTT
>13|TRBV30|TRBJ2-6|.|.
CAWILSGANVLTF
TGTGCCTGGATCCTCTCGGGGGCCAACGTCCTGACTTTC
>14|TRBV19|TRBJ1-5|.|.
CASSIHRANQPQHF
TGTGCCAGTAGTATACACAGGGCCAATCAGCCCCAGCATTTT
>14|TRBV10-2|TRBJ1-5|TRBD1|few
CASKVGQGNQPQHF
TGCGCCAGCAAAGTTGGACAGGGAAATCAGCCCCAGCATTTT
>15|TRBV5-1|TRBJ2-1|TRBD1|once
CASSWGADRVNEQFF
TGCGCCAGCAGCTGGGGGGCGGACAGGGTCAATGAGCAGTTCTTC
>16|TRBV19|TRBJ1-5|.|.
CASSIGADYTNQPQHF
TGTGCCAGTAGTATAGGGGCAGACTATACGAATCAGCCCCAGCATTTT
>16|TRBV27|TRBJ1-2|.|.
CASSAARANSNYGYTF
TGTGCCAGCAGTGCTGCCAGGGCAAACTCTAACTATGGCTACACCTTC
>15|TRBV4-1|TRBJ1-1|.|.
CASSQEGLWNTEAFF
TGCGCCAGCAGCCAAGAAGGACTTTGGAACACTGAAGCTTTCTTT
>15|TRBV5-1|TRBJ1-1|.|.
CASTSGGDAKTEAFF
TGCGCCAGCACCTCGGGGGGGGACGCGAAGACTGAAGCTTTCTTT
>15|TRBV6-1|TRBJ1-5|TRBD1|.
CASSRYDRVNQPQHF
TGTGCCAGCAGCCGATATGACAGGGTCAATCAGCCCCAGCATTTT